What follows are 24 T cell receptor beta chains derived from one specimen sequenced in a study of OX40 agonist ivuxolimab in advanced cancers. Profiling relied on immunoSEQ multiplex PCR, and the TCRdb table lists in-frame clones only, not all of them. Of about 76,000 clones in the sample, approximately 86% were seen once. Sequenced material: CD4+ or CD8+ T cells sorted from blood, taken in a trial of the OX40 agonist ivuxolimab. These receptors were taken from an adult with an advanced solid tumor such as melanoma, head and neck, liver or kidney cancer.

The chain employs TRBV29-1 and TRBJ2-5; 13 positions match TRBD2. The CDR3 covers 14 residues. Losses at the gene ends were 7 bases for V and 2 bases for J; bases not matched to a gene: 4. Germline CDR1 reads SQVTM; CDR2 reads ANQGSEA. CDR3: CSAGLAGDQETQYF. The CDR3 nucleotides are TGCAGCGCTGGACTAGCGGGAGATCAAGAGACCCAGTACTTC.

This clone was observed a few times. The rearrangement uses TRBV5-1 and TRBJ2-5, with D possibly being TRBD1 or TRBD2 (6 bases each). Germline V gene data show CDR1 as SGHRS and CDR2 as YFSETQ. The length of the CDR3 is 14 residues. The V end lost 5 bases, the J end lost 6 bases, and 17 bases lay between the germline ends. The CDR3 bases are TGCGCCAGCAGGAGGGGGGAAACCATAAAGACCCAGTACTTC. This translates into CASRRGETIKTQYF.

The chain couples TRBV15 to TRBJ1-6, with D maybe TRBD1 (5 bases). V lost 0 bases, J lost 0 bases, and 15 bases lay in between. The CDR3 is made up of 19 amino acids. Looked up from germline, CDR1 is LNHNV and CDR2 is YYDKDF (reference sequence). CDR3 nucleotide sequence: TGTGCCACCAGCAGAGATGGCGGGGGAGGAGGCTCCTATAATTCACCCCTCCACTTT. Amino acid sequence: CATSRDGGGGGSYNSPLHF.

The J gene is TRBJ1-6, the V gene TRBV27; D is uncertain. Deletions cut 3 bases from V and 10 bases from J, with 13 bases between. This CDR3 is built from 14 residues. Germline-derived CDR1 and CDR2 are MNHEY and SMNVEV (reference sequence). The DNA for the CDR3 is TGTGCCAGCAGTTTGGAGGGCCGGGGATCACCCCTCCACTTT. Protein product: CASSLEGRGSPLHF.

This sequence joins TRBV7-2 and TRBJ2-1; D may be TRBD2 (6 bases). The ends were cut back, 5 bases at V and 8 bases at J, with 28 bases in the middle. The CDR3 runs 18 residues. The germline V gene encodes CDR1 SGHTA and CDR2 FQGNSA. The CDR3 is CASSPNPLGLLVGYEQFF. The CDR3 DNA sequence: TGTGCCAGCAGCCCAAATCCACTGGGACTCCTCGTAGGCTATGAGCAGTTCTTC. Filled out from reference TRBV7-2 and TRBJ2-1, the complete variable domain reads GAGVSQSPSNKVTEKGKDVELRCDPISGHTALYWYRQSLGQGLEFLIYFQGNSAPDKSGLPSDRFSAERTGGSVSTLTIQRTQQEDSAVYLCASSPNPLGLLVGYEQFFGPGTRLTVL.

The chain joins TRBV11-2 to TRBJ1-2; D unresolved. In germline, CDR1 is SGHAT, CDR2 FQNNGV. This CDR3 is 12 amino acids long. Trimming cost V 5 bases and J 1 base, with 5 bases left between them. CDR3 coding DNA: TGTGCCAGCAGCCAAAGTAACTATGGCTACACCTTC. It specifies CASSQSNYGYTF. The full variable domain, its missing parts supplied by reference TRBV11-2 and TRBJ1-2, is EAGVAQSPRYKIIEKRQSVAFWCNPISGHATLYWYQQILGQGPKLLIQFQNNGVVDDSQLPKDRFSAERLKGVDSTLKIQPAKLEDSAVYLCASSQSNYGYTFGSGTRLTVV.

V usage is TRBV7-9 and J usage is TRBJ2-5, with 9 bases aligning to TRBD2. Per germline, CDR1 SEHNR and CDR2 FQNEAQ (reference sequence). The CDR3 runs 16 residues. V shed 5 bases, J shed 7 bases, and the junction held 14 bases outside the gene matches. The CDR3 DNA follows: TGTGCCAGCAGCCCCCTAGGCGGGGGGGCCTCAGGGACCCAGTACTTC. The encoded protein is CASSPLGGGASGTQYF.

The V call is TRBV28, the J call TRBJ2-7; 16 bases align to TRBD2. Germline lookup yields CDR1 MDHEN and CDR2 SYDVKM. The ends lost 6 bases at V and 0 bases at J; junction bases unmatched: 5. The CDR3 is 17 residues long. The CDR3 nucleotides are TGTGCCAGCAGGCCGGGACTAGCGGGGGGGAGCTCCTACGAGCAGTACTTC. It yields the protein CASRPGLAGGSSYEQYF.

This clone was detected only once. V gene TRBV5-1 combines with J gene TRBJ2-1; 7 bases align to TRBD1. Trimming cost V 3 bases and J 2 bases; bases outside gene matches: 5. CDR3 length: 15 amino acids. The germline CDR1 and CDR2 sequences are SGHRS and YFSETQ. The CDR3 region is CASSYRGPTYNEQFF. CDR3 DNA: TGCGCCAGCAGCTACAGGGGCCCTACCTACAATGAGCAGTTCTTC.

The chain uses TRBV19 and TRBJ1-5; D possibly corresponds to TRBD1 (5 bases). Germline values: CDR1 LNHDA, CDR2 SQIVND (reference sequence). The CDR3 spans 14 residues. V lost 7 bases, J lost 0 bases, and 10 bases lay in between. CDR3 amino acids: CASIGTYSNQPQHF. Here the CDR3 DNA reads TGTGCCAGTATAGGGACTTATAGCAATCAGCCCCAGCATTTT. Variable domain in full (rest from reference TRBV19 and TRBJ1-5): DGGITQSPKYLFRKEGQNVTLSCEQNLNHDAMYWYRQDPGQGLRLIYYSQIVNDFQKGDIAEGYSVSREKKESFPLTVTSAQKNPTAFYLCASIGTYSNQPQHFGDGTRLSIL.

The chain carries TRBV11-3 and TRBJ2-4; 10 bases fit TRBD1. The J segment lost 1 base and the V segment lost 5 bases, leaving 5 bases of the junction unmatched. The germline V gene has CDR1 SGHNT and CDR2 YENEEA. The CDR3 sequence is 16 residues long. CDR3 sequence reads: CASSPSDRGAKNIQYF. Here the CDR3 DNA reads TGTGCCAGCAGCCCATCGGACAGGGGGGCCAAAAACATTCAGTACTTC.

The chain couples TRBV6-9 to TRBJ2-7, with TRBD2 matching over 16 bases. The CDR3 totals 19 residues. CDR1 MNHGY and CDR2 SVAAGI come from the germline V gene. After removal of 3 bases from V and 0 bases from J, the junction contained 8 bases not matched to a gene. CDR3 region: CASSYGTSGGDPSSYEQYF. The DNA for the CDR3 is TGTGCCAGCAGTTACGGGACTAGCGGGGGGGACCCCAGCTCCTACGAGCAGTACTTC.

The chain is built from TRBV5-1 and TRBJ1-1; D call uncertain. V lost 3 bases and J 0 bases, leaving 9 bases between the germline ends. Germline CDR1 and CDR2: SGHRS and YFSETQ. CDR3 length: 14 amino acids. CDR3 DNA sequence: TGCGCCAGCAGCTATTCGGGAATGAACACTGAAGCTTTCTTT. It codes for CASSYSGMNTEAFF.

V is TRBV7-3 and J is TRBJ2-5, with TRBD1 matching 7 bases. Germline lookup yields CDR1 SGHTA and CDR2 FQGTGA. The CDR3 extends over 15 amino acids. After removal of 5 bases from V and 4 bases from J, the junction contained 10 bases not matched to a gene. The CDR3 spells CASSPGSGGSETQYF. CDR3 in DNA: TGTGCCAGCAGCCCCGGGTCAGGGGGTTCAGAGACCCAGTACTTC. The entire variable domain, with the rest obtained from reference TRBV7-3 and TRBJ2-5, is as follows: GAGVSQTPSNKVTEKGKYVELRCDPISGHTALYWYRQSLGQGPEFLIYFQGTGAADDSGLPNDRFFAVRPEGSVSTLKIQRTERGDSAVYLCASSPGSGGSETQYFGPGTRLLVL.

The chain couples TRBV9 to TRBJ2-5; TRBD1 agrees at 10 bases. The junction had 0 bases not matched to a gene; V was cut back by 3 bases and J by 1 base. CDR3 length equals 14 residues. Per the germline V gene, CDR1 is SGDLS and CDR2 is YYNGEE. The CDR3 is CASSGQGAQETQYF. The CDR3 DNA reads TGTGCCAGCAGCGGACAGGGGGCCCAAGAGACCCAGTACTTC.

The chain uses TRBV4-2 and TRBJ2-6, with D possibly TRBD2 on 6 matching bases. The CDR3 is 16 residues long. The germline V gene encodes CDR1 LGHNA and CDR2 YNFKEQ. Trimming took 6 bases from V and 1 from J, leaving 13 bases between them. CDR3 nucleotide sequence: TGTGCCAGCAGAGGGCGGGGTCGGTCTGGGGCCAACGTCCTGACTTTC. This gives the protein CASRGRGRSGANVLTF.

V gene TRBV5-1 combines with J gene TRBJ1-6; no clear D. Germline V lookup: CDR1 SGHRS, CDR2 YFSETQ. This CDR3 contains 15 residues. Trimming shortened V by 0 bases and J by 10 bases, and 14 bases separated the two germline ends. The CDR3 DNA is TGCGCCAGCAGCTTGGCGGTCCCGCCGGACTCACCCCTCCACTTT. It is translated as CASSLAVPPDSPLHF.

Only one count was recorded for this clone. The V and J genes are TRBV4-1 and TRBJ2-2; D possibly matches TRBD1 or TRBD2 (7 bases each). V shed 1 base and J shed 2 bases, with 14 bases lying between them. The germline V gene has CDR1 MGHRA and CDR2 YSYEKL. The CDR3 loop spans 17 amino acids. As DNA, the CDR3 is TGCGCCAGCAGCCAAGGGCCCAGGGGGGGAAACACCGGGGAGCTGTTTTTT. The encoded protein is CASSQGPRGGNTGELFF.

The genes are TRBV9 and TRBJ2-1, with 8 positions matching TRBD2. V was pared by 4 bases and J by 2 bases, with 11 bases of the junction left unmatched. Germline CDR1 SGDLS, CDR2 YYNGEE. The CDR3 runs to 17 residues. CDR3 nucleotides: TGTGCCAGCAGCCACCCAACTCGGGGGGGAGCCTACAATGAGCAGTTCTTC. Amino acids: CASSHPTRGGAYNEQFF.

This clone was seen just once. This chain uses TRBV19 with TRBJ1-1; TRBD1 aligns across 9 bases. V lost 4 bases to trimming and J lost 7 bases; unmatched junction nucleotides: 7. Germline CDR1 and CDR2: LNHDA and SQIVND (reference sequence). The CDR3 is 14 residues long. The CDR3, as DNA: TGTGCCAGTAGTAGGGAACAGGGGGCTTATGAAGCTTTCTTT. Translating it yields CASSREQGAYEAFF.

This chain connects TRBV19 to TRBJ1-2; TRBD1 matches 9 bases. Germline V gene sequence: CDR1 LNHDA, CDR2 SQIVND (reference sequence). Unmatched junction bases numbered 6, after V lost 7 bases and J lost 0 bases. The CDR3 extends over 15 amino acids. CDR3 loop: CASTGTGRANYGYTF. CDR3 DNA sequence: TGTGCCAGTACCGGGACAGGGAGAGCTAACTATGGCTACACCTTC.

The chain carries TRBV6-5 and TRBJ1-2; 8 nucleotides line up with TRBD1. The CDR3 runs 14 residues. Germline lookup yields CDR1 MNHEY and CDR2 SVGAGI. Trimming cost V 5 bases and J 6 bases; bases outside gene matches: 8. The CDR3: CASSEGGQGHGYTF. In DNA, the CDR3 is TGTGCCAGCAGTGAAGGTGGACAGGGCCATGGCTACACCTTC.

The chain recombines TRBV28 with TRBJ2-7, with D tentatively TRBD2 (6 bases). V shed 10 bases and J shed 3 bases, with 16 bases lying between them. CDR3 length: 13 amino acids. Germline values: CDR1 MDHEN, CDR2 SYDVKM. The CDR3 here is CATYPGVNYEQYF. The DNA for the CDR3 is TGTGCCACCTATCCGGGAGTCAACTACGAGCAGTACTTC.

The chain is built from TRBV6-5 and TRBJ1-4; 9 nucleotides align to TRBD1. V gave up 5 bases and J gave up 8 bases; unmatched junction bases: 6. The CDR3 contains 14 residues. CDR1 is MNHEY and CDR2 is SVGAGI in the germline V gene. In DNA form, the CDR3 reads TGTGCCAGCAGTCCGGGACAGGGACGGGAAAAACTGTTTTTT. It encodes CASSPGQGREKLFF.